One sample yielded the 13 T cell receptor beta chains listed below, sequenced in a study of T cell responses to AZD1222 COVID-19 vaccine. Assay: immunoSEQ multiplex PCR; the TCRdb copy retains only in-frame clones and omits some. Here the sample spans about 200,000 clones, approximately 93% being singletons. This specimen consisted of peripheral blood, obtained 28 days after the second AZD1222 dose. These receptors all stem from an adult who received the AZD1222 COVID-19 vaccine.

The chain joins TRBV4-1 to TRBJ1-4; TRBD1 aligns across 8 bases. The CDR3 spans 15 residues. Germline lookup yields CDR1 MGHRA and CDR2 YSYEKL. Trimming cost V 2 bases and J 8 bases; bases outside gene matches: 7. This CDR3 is CASSQLRTGREKLFF. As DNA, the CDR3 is TGCGCCAGCAGCCAACTTAGGACAGGGAGGGAAAAACTGTTTTTT.

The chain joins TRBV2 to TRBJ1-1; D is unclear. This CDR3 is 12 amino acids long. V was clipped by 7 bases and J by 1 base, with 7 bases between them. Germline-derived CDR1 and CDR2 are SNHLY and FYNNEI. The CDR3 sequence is CASTPQNTEAFF. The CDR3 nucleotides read TGTGCCAGCACCCCCCAGAACACTGAAGCTTTCTTT.

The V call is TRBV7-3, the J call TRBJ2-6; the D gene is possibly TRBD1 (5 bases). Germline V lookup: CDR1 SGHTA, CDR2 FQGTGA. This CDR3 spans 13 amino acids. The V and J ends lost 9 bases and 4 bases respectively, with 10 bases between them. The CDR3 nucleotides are TGTGCCAGTGGGGCGCCAGGGGCCAACGTCCTGACTTTC. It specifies CASGAPGANVLTF.

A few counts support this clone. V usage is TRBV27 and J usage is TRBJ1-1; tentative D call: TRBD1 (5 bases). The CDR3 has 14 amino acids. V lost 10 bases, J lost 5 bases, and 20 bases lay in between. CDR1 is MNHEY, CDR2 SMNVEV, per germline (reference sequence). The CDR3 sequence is CATLPPGIVTEAFF. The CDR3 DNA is TGTGCCACCCTCCCCCCAGGGATTGTAACTGAAGCTTTCTTT.

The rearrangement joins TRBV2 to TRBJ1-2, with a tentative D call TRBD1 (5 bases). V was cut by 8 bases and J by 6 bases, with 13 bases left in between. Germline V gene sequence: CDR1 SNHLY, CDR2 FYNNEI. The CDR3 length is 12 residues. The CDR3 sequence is CASSQGWDGYTF. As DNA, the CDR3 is TGTGCCAGCTCCCAGGGTTGGGATGGCTACACCTTC.

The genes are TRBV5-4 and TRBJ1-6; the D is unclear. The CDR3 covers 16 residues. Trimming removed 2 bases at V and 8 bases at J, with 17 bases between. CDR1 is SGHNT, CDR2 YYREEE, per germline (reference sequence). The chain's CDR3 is CASSFPGRSRDSPLHF. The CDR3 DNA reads TGTGCCAGCAGCTTTCCGGGCCGAAGTAGAGATTCACCCCTCCACTTT.

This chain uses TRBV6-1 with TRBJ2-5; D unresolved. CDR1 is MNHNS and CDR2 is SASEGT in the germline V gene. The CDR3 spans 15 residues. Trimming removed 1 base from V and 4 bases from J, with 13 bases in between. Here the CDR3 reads CASSEGAGSGETQYF. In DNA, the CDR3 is TGTGCCAGCAGTGAAGGGGCCGGGTCCGGAGAGACCCAGTACTTC.

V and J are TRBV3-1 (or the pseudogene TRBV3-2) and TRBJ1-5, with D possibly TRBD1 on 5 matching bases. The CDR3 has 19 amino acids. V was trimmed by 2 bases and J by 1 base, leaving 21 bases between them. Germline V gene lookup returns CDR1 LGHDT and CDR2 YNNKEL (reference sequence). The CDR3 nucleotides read TGTGCCAGCAGCCAATCCTGGGGTAGGGGAGATGAAAGCAATCAGCCCCAGCATTTT. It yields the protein CASSQSWGRGDESNQPQHF.

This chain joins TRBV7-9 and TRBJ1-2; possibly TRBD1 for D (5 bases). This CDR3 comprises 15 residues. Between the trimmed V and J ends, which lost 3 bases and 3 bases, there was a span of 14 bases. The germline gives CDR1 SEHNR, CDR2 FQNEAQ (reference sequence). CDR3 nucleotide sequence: TGTGCCAGCAGCTTCGACCGGCCGGGGGACTATGGCTACACCTTC. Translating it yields CASSFDRPGDYGYTF.

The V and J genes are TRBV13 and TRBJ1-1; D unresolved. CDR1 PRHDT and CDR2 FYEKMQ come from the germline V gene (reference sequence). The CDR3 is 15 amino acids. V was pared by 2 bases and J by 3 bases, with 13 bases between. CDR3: CASSLRSGGYTEAFF. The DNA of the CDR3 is TGTGCCAGCAGCTTACGGAGTGGTGGGTACACTGAAGCTTTCTTT.

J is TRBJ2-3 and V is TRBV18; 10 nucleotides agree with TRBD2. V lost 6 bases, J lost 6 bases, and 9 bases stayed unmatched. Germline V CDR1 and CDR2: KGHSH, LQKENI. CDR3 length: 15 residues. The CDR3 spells CASSRAGGPGDTQYF. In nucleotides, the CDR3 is TGTGCCAGCTCGCGAGCGGGGGGGCCAGGGGATACGCAGTATTTT.

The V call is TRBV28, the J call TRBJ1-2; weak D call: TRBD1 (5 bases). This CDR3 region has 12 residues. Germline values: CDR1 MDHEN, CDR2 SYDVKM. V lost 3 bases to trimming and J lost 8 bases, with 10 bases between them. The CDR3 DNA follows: TGTGCCAGCAGTTTCCAGGGTGTGGGCTACACCTTC. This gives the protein CASSFQGVGYTF.

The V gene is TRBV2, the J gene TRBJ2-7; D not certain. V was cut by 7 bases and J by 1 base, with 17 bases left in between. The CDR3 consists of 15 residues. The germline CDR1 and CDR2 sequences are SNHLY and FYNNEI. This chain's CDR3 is CASTLDRRISYEQYF. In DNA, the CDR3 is TGTGCCAGCACCCTCGACCGGCGGATTTCCTACGAGCAGTACTTC. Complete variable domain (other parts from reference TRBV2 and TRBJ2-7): EPEVTQTPSHQVTQMGQEVILRCVPISNHLYFYWYRQILGQKVEFLVSFYNNEISEKSEIFDDQFSVERPDGSNFTLKIRSTKLEDSAMYFCASTLDRRISYEQYFGPGTRLTVT.